The 20 T cell receptor beta chains reported below all come from one sample, sequenced in a study of cytomegalovirus exposure and HLA in healthy donors. This PCR relied on a set of 60 Vbeta primers and 13 Jbeta primers. Profiled with immunoSEQ multiplex PCR; TCRdb holds only in-frame clones, not every one. The repertoire holds 120,000 or so clones, with 80% as singletons. Material for sequencing was PBMCs. Receptors were obtained from a man aged 30 to 45 in good health and CMV-seronegative.

The chain carries TRBV7-8 and TRBJ1-5; D uncertain. Per the germline V gene, CDR1 is SGHVS and CDR2 is FQNEAQ. V was pared by 0 bases and J by 7 bases, with 16 bases between. The CDR3 loop spans 16 amino acids. This chain's CDR3 is CASSLARFGATQPQHF. CDR3 in DNA: TGTGCCAGCAGCTTAGCTCGGTTCGGAGCCACCCAGCCCCAGCATTTT.

This chain links TRBV6-5 with TRBJ2-2; 7 positions match TRBD2. Trimming took 5 bases from V and 0 from J; bases not matched to a gene: 3. CDR3 length: 15 residues. The germline V gene encodes CDR1 MNHEY and CDR2 SVGAGI. The CDR3, as DNA: TGTGCCAGCAGTCAGCGGGATACGAACACCGGGGAGCTGTTTTTT. Amino acid sequence: CASSQRDTNTGELFF.

The V and J genes are TRBV27 and TRBJ1-2; D is ambiguous. The CDR3 is 16 residues long. V was shortened by 0 bases and J by 2 bases, with 13 bases between the two germline ends. The germline V gene has CDR1 MNHEY and CDR2 SMNVEV (reference sequence). The CDR3 DNA is TGTGCCAGCAGTTTATCGCTCGCAGAATCAAACTATGGCTACACCTTC. Translating it yields CASSLSLAESNYGYTF.

This chain joins TRBV19 and TRBJ2-5, with TRBD1 identical over 7 bases. The CDR3 loop spans 15 amino acids. Germline CDR1 is LNHDA and CDR2 is SQIVND (reference sequence). The V gene end was trimmed by 3 bases and the J gene end by 6 bases; junction bases not matched to a gene: 10. CDR3 DNA: TGTGCCAGTAGTATCCTGGGACAGTACGAAAAGACCCAGTACTTC. It codes for CASSILGQYEKTQYF.

The chain employs TRBV7-9 and TRBJ2-2; 12 positions agree with TRBD2. The CDR3 is made up of 15 amino acids. V dropped 5 bases and J dropped 6; count of bases not matched to a gene: 4. CDR1 SEHNR and CDR2 FQNEAQ come from the germline V gene (reference sequence). In DNA form, the CDR3 reads TGTGCCAGCAGCCAACTAGCGGGAGGCCCCGGGGAGCTGTTTTTT. Protein: CASSQLAGGPGELFF.

The V and J genes are TRBV25-1 and TRBJ2-1; TRBD1 agrees at 7 bases. Germline V CDR1 and CDR2: MGHDK, SYGVNS. V was clipped by 7 bases and J by 4 bases; unmatched bases: 10. The CDR3 runs to 15 residues. CDR3 sequence (DNA): TGTGCCAGCAAAGAACCGGGACAGATATACAATGAGCAGTTCTTC. Translated: CASKEPGQIYNEQFF. Complete variable domain (other parts from reference TRBV25-1 and TRBJ2-1): EADIYQTPRYLVIGTGKKITLECSQTMGHDKMYWYQQDPGMELHLIHYSYGVNSTEKGDLSSESTVSRIRTEHFPLTLESARPSHTSQYLCASKEPGQIYNEQFFGPGTRLTVL.

The chain uses TRBV7-9 and TRBJ2-7; D call uncertain. The CDR3 runs to 14 residues. Trimming took off 1 base at V and 6 bases at J, with 13 bases between the two ends. From germline, CDR1 is SEHNR and CDR2 FQNEAQ (reference sequence). Here the CDR3 DNA reads TGTGCCAGCAGCTTAGTGGTTCCGGGTTGCGAGCAGTACTTC. Translated: CASSLVVPGCEQYF.

This chain connects TRBV27 to TRBJ1-1; D ambiguous. CDR3 size: 13 residues. Trimming pared 6 bases from V and 5 bases from J, leaving 13 bases between. Germline CDR1 MNHEY, CDR2 SMNVEV (reference sequence). DNA for the CDR3: TGTGCCAGCAGCTTGTCGGAGCGAACTGAAGCTTTCTTT. Protein product: CASSLSERTEAFF.

This rearrangement joins TRBV6-4 to TRBJ2-2; a weak D match, TRBD2 (5 bases). V was pared by 5 bases and J by 0 bases, with 7 bases between. The CDR3 totals 14 residues. CDR1 is MRHNA, CDR2 SNTAGT, per germline. Here the CDR3 reads CASSSGSNTGELFF. DNA of the CDR3: TGTGCCAGCAGTTCGGGGTCGAACACCGGGGAGCTGTTTTTT.

The rearrangement uses TRBV6-5 and TRBJ2-3, with D perhaps TRBD2 (6 bases). The CDR3 runs 16 residues. V was pared by 0 bases and J by 5 bases, with 15 bases between. The germline V gene encodes CDR1 MNHEY and CDR2 SVGAGI. The CDR3 here is CASSYSVAGIGDTQYF. The CDR3 nucleotides read TGTGCCAGCAGTTACTCGGTGGCGGGGATTGGAGATACGCAGTATTTT.

The V gene is TRBV19, the J gene TRBJ2-1, with TRBD2 as a possible D gene (6 bases). With 4 bases removed from V and 6 bases from J, the gap between germline ends came to 13 bases. Germline lookup yields CDR1 LNHDA and CDR2 SQIVND (reference sequence). The CDR3 covers 14 residues. CDR3 sequence: CASSTRENRNEQFF. CDR3 in DNA: TGTGCCAGTAGTACACGGGAGAACCGCAATGAGCAGTTCTTC. The entire variable domain, with the rest obtained from reference TRBV19 and TRBJ2-1, is as follows: DGGITQSPKYLFRKEGQNVTLSCEQNLNHDAMYWYRQDPGQGLRLIYYSQIVNDFQKGDIAEGYSVSREKKESFPLTVTSAQKNPTAFYLCASSTRENRNEQFFGPGTRLTVL.

The V gene is TRBV5-1, the J gene TRBJ2-2; 10 positions match TRBD1. Unmatched junction bases numbered 5, after V lost 6 bases and J lost 6 bases. This CDR3 has 14 amino acids. Germline CDR1 and CDR2: SGHRS and YFSETQ. The CDR3 DNA reads as TGCGCCAGCACGGTGACAGGGGGCTCCGGGGAGCTGTTTTTT. Its protein is CASTVTGGSGELFF.

This clone was seen only a few times. The chain joins TRBV7-8 to TRBJ1-1, with D possibly being TRBD1 (5 bases). Per the germline V gene, CDR1 is SGHVS and CDR2 is FQNEAQ. The CDR3 is 13 amino acids. Trimming took 5 bases from V and 3 from J, leaving 10 bases between them. The CDR3 region has the DNA TGTGCCAGCAGCCTAACAGGAGACACTGAAGCTTTCTTT. It encodes CASSLTGDTEAFF.

This clone appeared a single time. The CDR3 DNA reads TGTGCCAGCAGCCAATATATAGCGGGCGAGCAGTACTTC. This sequence encodes CASSQYIAGEQYF. The chain employs TRBV14 and TRBJ2-7; 7 bases agree with TRBD2. The germline gives CDR1 SGHDN, CDR2 FVKESK. The CDR3 consists of 13 residues. V gave up 2 bases and J gave up 6 bases; unmatched junction bases: 4. Using reference TRBV14 and TRBJ2-7 for the parts outside the CDR3, the full variable domain is EAGVTQFPSHSVIEKGQTVTLRCDPISGHDNLYWYRRVMGKEIKFLLHFVKESKQDESGMPNNRFLAERTGGTYSTLKVQPAELEDSGVYFCASSQYIAGEQYFGPGTRLTVT.

The rearrangement links TRBV18 to TRBJ1-1, with no clear D. The CDR3 runs to 13 residues. Germline CDR1 reads KGHSH; CDR2 reads LQKENI. Between the trimmed V and J ends, which lost 3 bases and 1 base, there was a span of 6 bases. The CDR3 sequence: CASSPGANTEAFF. Here the CDR3 DNA reads TGTGCCAGCTCACCGGGAGCGAACACTGAAGCTTTCTTT.

V is TRBV28 and J is TRBJ2-1, with TRBD2 as a possible D gene (5 bases). The CDR3 spans 15 residues. V was trimmed by 7 bases and J by 0 bases, leaving 13 bases between them. Germline loops: CDR1 MDHEN, CDR2 SYDVKM. CDR3 sequence (DNA): TGTGCCAGCATCGTAAGCGGTAGCTCCTACAATGAGCAGTTCTTC. This translates into CASIVSGSSYNEQFF.

This chain joins TRBV9 and TRBJ2-7; 12 bases agree with TRBD2. Trimming took 1 base from V and 1 from J; bases not matched to a gene: 18. Per the germline V gene, CDR1 is SGDLS and CDR2 is YYNGEE. The CDR3 has 21 amino acids. The CDR3 region is CASSVSPESRTSGERSYEQYF. CDR3 sequence (DNA): TGTGCCAGCAGCGTATCCCCTGAGTCCCGGACTAGCGGGGAAAGGTCCTACGAGCAGTACTTC.

This chain joins TRBV9 and TRBJ2-5, with 7 positions matching TRBD1. Losses at the gene ends were 5 bases for V and 1 base for J; bases not matched to a gene: 5. Germline V CDR1 and CDR2: SGDLS, YYNGEE. CDR3 length: 14 amino acids. The CDR3 spells CASSIGQAQETQYF. The DNA for the CDR3 is TGTGCCAGCAGTATCGGACAGGCCCAAGAGACCCAGTACTTC.

The genes are TRBV28 and TRBJ1-5; TRBD1 matches at 9 bases. The CDR3 loop spans 16 amino acids. J was trimmed by 2 bases and V by 7 bases; bases with no gene match: 9. Germline values: CDR1 MDHEN, CDR2 SYDVKM. CDR3 amino acids: CASIKQGARGNQPQHF. The CDR3 nucleotides read TGTGCCAGCATTAAACAGGGGGCTCGGGGCAATCAGCCCCAGCATTTT.

A few counts support this clone. This rearrangement joins TRBV11-3 to TRBJ2-5; TRBD1 might be the D (6 bases). The V end was cut by 4 bases, the J end by 2 bases, with 14 bases between. Germline V gives CDR1 SGHNT, CDR2 YENEEA. The CDR3 has 15 amino acids. CDR3 sequence (DNA): TGTGCCAGCAGCTCGGTCTGGACAGCACAAGAGACCCAGTACTTC. Translation gives CASSSVWTAQETQYF.